These 19 T cell receptor beta chains were sequenced from one sample in a study of patients and donors after allogeneic stem cell transplantation. MiXCR, applied by TCRdb to the RT-PCR reads, yields one record per CDR3 protein. Among approximately 140,000 distinct CDR3 sequences listed, approximately 40% were seen once. The sample consisted of blood, either unsorted or a sorted T cell fraction (not recorded which). These receptors were obtained from a human donor who was either an allogeneic HSCT recipient or a stem cell or donor lymphocyte infusion donor (not recorded which). It is not recorded whose cells these are; they may come from a transplant donor.

The CDR3 is CASSLTVLGNTIYF. The CDR3 DNA is TGTGCCAGCAGTCTGACGGTTCTCGGAAACACCATATATTTT. This rearrangement joins TRBV12-3 or TRBV12-4 to TRBJ1-3; D remains ambiguous. The CDR3 has 14 amino acids. Trimming stripped 5 bases from V and 4 bases from J, with 12 bases between.

This clonotype was counted between two and nine times. V and J are TRBV4-3 and TRBJ1-1; TRBD1 matches at 7 bases. J was trimmed by 5 bases and V by 0 bases; bases with no gene match: 3. The CDR3 spans 14 residues. Per germline, CDR1 LGHNA and CDR2 YSLEER. CDR3 protein: CASSQDRGGTEAFF. The CDR3 DNA reads TGCGCCAGCAGCCAAGACAGGGGGGGAACTGAAGCTTTCTTT.

This clonotype showed up just a few times. This sequence joins TRBV7-3 and TRBJ1-6; 11 bases align to TRBD1. Germline V gives CDR1 SGHTA, CDR2 FQGTGA. J lost 10 bases, V lost 2 bases, and 4 bases had no gene match. This CDR3 comprises 15 residues. CDR3 nucleotide sequence: TGTGCCAGCAGCTTAGGGGACAGGGGGAGATCACCCCTCCACTTT. Translation gives CASSLGDRGRSPLHF.

This clonotype was seen only a few times. The chain has TRBV7-3 and TRBJ1-1; D possibly corresponds to TRBD1 (6 bases). Germline V gene lookup returns CDR1 SGHTA and CDR2 FQGTGA. CDR3 length: 15 residues. V gave up 6 bases and J gave up 0 bases, with 14 bases separating them. CDR3 residues: CASRFTGGMNTEAFF. The CDR3 nucleotides are TGTGCCAGCAGGTTCACGGGGGGCATGAACACTGAAGCTTTCTTT.

This chain connects TRBV27 to TRBJ1-4; the D is unclear. There are 13 residues in the CDR3. The V end was cut by 3 bases, the J end by 5 bases, with 7 bases between. Germline lookup yields CDR1 MNHEY and CDR2 SMNVEV (reference sequence). The CDR3 sequence: CASSFRENEKLFF. As DNA, the CDR3 is TGTGCCAGCAGTTTCCGGGAAAATGAAAAACTGTTTTTT.

This clonotype has a handful of counts. The chain links TRBV9 to TRBJ2-1, with 9 bases lining up with TRBD1. The CDR3 length is 16 residues. After removal of 3 bases from V and 5 bases from J, the junction contained 9 bases not matched to a gene. Germline V CDR1 and CDR2: SGDLS, YYNGEE. The DNA for the CDR3 is TGTGCCAGCAGCGACCGGACAGGGGACGAAAACAATGAGCAGTTCTTC. Protein: CASSDRTGDENNEQFF.

The genes are TRBV4-3 and TRBJ2-3; tentatively, D is TRBD2 (6 bases). This CDR3 spans 17 amino acids. V lost 2 bases, J lost 0 bases, and 15 bases lay in between. Germline lookup yields CDR1 LGHNA and CDR2 YSLEER. CDR3 residues: CASSQNPSVSSTDTQYF. The CDR3 DNA is TGCGCCAGCAGCCAAAACCCTAGCGTATCTAGCACAGATACGCAGTATTTT.

This rearrangement joins TRBV10-3 to TRBJ1-6, with 7 positions matching TRBD1. Germline V gene sequence: CDR1 ENHRY, CDR2 SYGVKD. CDR3 length: 16 residues. V lost 4 bases, J lost 0 bases, and 3 bases stayed unmatched. The CDR3 is CAISGGQYSYNSPLHF. The CDR3 nucleotides read TGTGCCATCAGTGGGGGACAGTACTCCTATAATTCACCCCTCCACTTT.

CDR3 coding DNA: TGTGCCAGCAGTTCCCCCGGGTGGGGGTGGTATGGCTACACCTTC. Translating it yields CASSSPGWGWYGYTF. The V call is TRBV12-3 or TRBV12-4, the J call TRBJ1-2; maybe TRBD1 (5 bases). Trimming shortened V by 4 bases and J by 5 bases, and 17 bases separated the two germline ends. This CDR3 contains 15 residues.

This clonotype was picked up a small number of times. The chain couples TRBV6-6 to TRBJ2-2; D gene ambiguous. The germline V gene encodes CDR1 MNHNY and CDR2 SVGAGI (reference sequence). The CDR3 consists of 14 residues. V was pared by 0 bases and J by 6 bases, with 8 bases between. As DNA, the CDR3 is TGTGCCAGCAGTTACTCGCTAGTCCCCGGGGAGCTGTTTTTT. Protein sequence: CASSYSLVPGELFF.

This chain joins TRBV16 and TRBJ2-7; TRBD1 matches at 8 bases. Trimming at V came to 6 bases and at J to 6 bases, leaving 7 bases not matched to a gene. CDR1 and CDR2 from the germline V gene are KGHSY and FQNENV. The CDR3 runs to 13 residues. CDR3: CASRRDRSGEQYF. CDR3 sequence (DNA): TGTGCCAGCAGACGGGACAGGAGCGGCGAGCAGTACTTC.

The CDR3 DNA follows: TGTGCCAGCAGCCAACTCCCGGGGGCAGGACCTAACACTGAAGCTTTCTTT. Translated, it gives CASSQLPGAGPNTEAFF. This chain uses TRBV7-2 with TRBJ1-1; tentatively, D is TRBD1 (6 bases). V lost 5 bases to trimming and J lost 2 bases, with 21 bases between them. The CDR3 contains 17 residues. Per germline, CDR1 SGHTA and CDR2 FQGNSA.

This chain joins TRBV6-2 or TRBV6-3 and TRBJ2-3, with D uncertain. The germline V gene has CDR1 MNHEY and CDR2 SVGEGT. CDR3 size: 12 residues. The V end lost 1 base, the J end lost 6 bases, and 5 bases lay between the germline ends. CDR3 residues: CASSYWTDTQYF. CDR3 DNA sequence: TGTGCCAGCAGTTACTGGACGGATACGCAGTATTTT.

This clonotype was counted only a few times. This chain connects TRBV6-6 to TRBJ1-1; D not resolved. Germline loops: CDR1 MNHNY, CDR2 SVGAGI (reference sequence). With 2 bases removed from V and 6 bases from J, the gap between germline ends came to 13 bases. The CDR3 has 14 residues. In DNA form, the CDR3 reads TGTGCCAGCAGTTACGCGGGTAAGGGCGCTGAAGCTTTCTTT. Its protein is CASSYAGKGAEAFF.

The rearrangement links TRBV7-2 to TRBJ1-5; tentatively, D is TRBD1 (5 bases). V lost 0 bases to trimming and J lost 7 bases, with 7 bases between them. Germline V gene sequence: CDR1 SGHTA, CDR2 FQGNSA. The CDR3 runs 13 residues. CDR3 loop: CASSLAGEQPQHF. In nucleotides, the CDR3 is TGTGCCAGCAGCTTAGCAGGGGAACAGCCCCAGCATTTT.

About this clonotype: At one of its ends the junction is not consistent with the germline gene, which may arise from a read error. CDR3 protein: CASSLGPGGLNGQFF. DNA of the CDR3: TGCGCCAGCAGCCTTGGGCCAGGGGGCTTAAATGGGCAGTTCTTC. This rearrangement joins TRBV5-1 to TRBJ2-1, with 8 positions matching TRBD1. The CDR3 length is 15 residues. Germline-derived CDR1 and CDR2 are SGHRS and YFSETQ.

In nucleotides, the CDR3 is TGTGCCAGCAGCCCAGTGGGGGGAAAGCAGGAAAAACTGTTTTTT. Translating gives CASSPVGGKQEKLFF. J is TRBJ1-4 and V is TRBV7-9; tentatively, D is TRBD1 (5 bases). The CDR3 sequence is 15 residues long. The V gene lost 5 bases and the J gene lost 8 bases, with 18 bases spanning the gap. Germline V gene data show CDR1 as SEHNR and CDR2 as FQNEAQ (reference sequence).

This clonotype has only a few counts. The chain uses TRBV2 and TRBJ1-3; D gene ambiguous. The CDR3 contains 16 residues. Trimming left V 6 bases short and J 0 bases short, with 15 bases between. The germline gives CDR1 SNHLY, CDR2 FYNNEI. DNA of the CDR3: TGTGCCAGCAGGTGGGAGAGTACCCTCTCTGGAAACACCATATATTTT. This sequence encodes CASRWESTLSGNTIYF. Combining the CDR3 with reference TRBV2 and TRBJ1-3 gives the whole variable domain EPEVTQTPSHQVTQMGQEVILRCVPISNHLYFYWYRQILGQKVEFLVSFYNNEISEKSEIFDDQFSVERPDGSNFTLKIRSTKLEDSAMYFCASRWESTLSGNTIYFGEGSWLTVV.

This clonotype is classed as medium-sized. The chain has TRBV20-1 and TRBJ1-1; D is unresolved. The CDR3 totals 15 residues. The V end lost 0 bases, the J end lost 0 bases, and 11 bases lay between the germline ends. The V gene's germline CDR1 is DFQATT and CDR2 SNEGSKA (reference sequence). The CDR3, as DNA: TGCAGTGCTAGAGATTCGAGCAGCTTGAACACTGAAGCTTTCTTT. Protein product: CSARDSSSLNTEAFF.